This T cell receptor beta chain is from a study of metastatic and nonmetastatic thyroid tumors. Findings and limits, study-wide: Significantly greater TCR beta diversity was reportedly found in malignant thyroid tumors than in benign nodules (in blood and tumor).

Authors' processing steps: A distant-metastasis classifier for papillary thyroid cancer was built using CDR3 differences across clinicopathological groups. From the PCR reads, TCRdb re-called clones with MiXCR. None of the V and J calls come from the authors' own analysis; TCRdb made them. Among 30,000 to 45,000 clones listed, roughly 26% were seen once. A word on this clone: Its antigen is currently unknown.

V was cut by 7 bases and J by 5 bases, with 20 bases left in between. CDR3 size: 15 residues. Germline loops: CDR1 SGHAT, CDR2 FQDESV (reference sequence). Each patient went into thyroid surgery without having received any treatment. The clonotype comes from a female donor with papillary thyroid cancer or a benign thyroid nodule (not recorded which). Some clones in this sample may be carry-over from other donors' samples. The material sequenced was blood. The chain employs TRBV11-1 and TRBJ1-1; D not certain. CDR3 in DNA: TGTGCCAGCATCTTTAATCGGTGCCGGGAGACTGAAGCTTTCTTT. Amino acid sequence: CASIFNRCRETEAFF.